This T cell receptor (beta chain) derives from a study of blood T cell repertoires in COVID-19 (dated by TCRdb to 2018 to 2020). In terms of the full investigation: The collaborator samples originated in the United States, Italy and Spain and spanned the acute and convalescent phases of COVID-19. Samples came from the ongoing ImmuneRACE study (first 160 participants) plus 1,254 subjects from 6 global collaborators. The prospective study material was composed of cDNA or gDNA derived from T cells, B-cell-depleted T cells, or PBMCs. Nearly every sample came with metadata listing a de-identified subject ID, COVID-19 status, age in years and sex. The repertoires were made available in a free public database intended to serve as a resource for research on the immune response to SARS-CoV-2. Where available, HLA class I and class II types were taken from metadata supplied by the sample provider and were not determined by assay-based typing. The dataset comprised deeply sampled blood TCRbeta repertoires from subjects exposed to, actively infected with, or recovered from COVID-19.

The paper as a whole reports these results and caveats: The quantity of clinical and demographic metadata differed by source and by participant and was supplied without curation.

One collaborating source in Seattle enrolled patients while the patients were actively infected and followed the patients over time throughout the course of disease. Collaborating institutions collected whole blood in K2EDTA tubes following their own protocols. For TCRbeta analysis, collaborators shipped samples as frozen whole blood, isolated PBMCs, or DNA extracted from either of those sample types. The immunoSEQ Assay, a bias-controlled multiplex PCR, was used to amplify TCRbeta CDR3 regions from genomic DNA. The authors' pipeline ran thus. The number of nucleated cells in each sample was estimated by amplification of reference gene primers within the assay. Sequence reads were collapsed and filtered to measure the absolute abundance of every unique TCRbeta CDR3 rearrangement. For each sample, productive Simpson clonality was calculated as the square root of Simpson's diversity index over productive rearrangements. Sourced from immuneACCESS, this table was stored by TCRdb with only in-frame sequences that have V and J called. A share of the clones is absent; for the studies checked, an unresolved V gene accounts for under half, and the remainder has no known explanation. V and J calls and clone size are copied from that table; D and trimming were computed from the DNA. The sample data list about 340,000 clones, and approximately 86% of these were observed just once. 7% to 7.5% of the sample is in the top ten clones.

Germline trimming amounts to 5 bases on V and 7 bases on J, with 12 as the count of junction bases outside the gene matches. Its CDR3 holds 16 amino acids, cysteine through phenylalanine. CDR3 DNA is the only sequence kept; it has 48 bases, read in frame from the first base. CDR1 and CDR2, per the germline V gene (reference sequence), are SEHNR and FQNEAQ. In regard to this clone: Its antigen specificity is not known. Base-call qualities are not available, and no considerably larger clone is one nucleotide away.

This clonotype originated in a woman aged 60 to 75 with COVID-19, enrolled during active disease. Sequencing input: peripheral blood. The chain is assembled from TRBV7-9 and TRBJ1-4, with TRBD1 identical over 8 junction bases. The CDR3 sequence is CASSLGQGVHGEKLFF. In nucleotides, the sequence is TGTGCCAGCAGCCTCGGACAGGGAGTTCATGGTGAAAAACTGTTTTTT.